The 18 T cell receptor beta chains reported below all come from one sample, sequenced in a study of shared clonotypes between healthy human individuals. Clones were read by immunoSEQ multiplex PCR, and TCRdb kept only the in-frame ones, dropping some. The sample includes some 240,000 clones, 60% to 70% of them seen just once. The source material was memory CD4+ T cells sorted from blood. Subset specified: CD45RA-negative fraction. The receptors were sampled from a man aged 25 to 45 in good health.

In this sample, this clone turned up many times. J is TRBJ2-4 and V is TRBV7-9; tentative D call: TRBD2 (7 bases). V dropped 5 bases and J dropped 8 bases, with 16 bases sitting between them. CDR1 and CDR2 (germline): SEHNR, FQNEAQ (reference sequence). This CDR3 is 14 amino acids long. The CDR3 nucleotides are TGTGCCAGCAGCCAGGGGCTGGGGGGGGACATTCAGTACTTC. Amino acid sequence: CASSQGLGGDIQYF.

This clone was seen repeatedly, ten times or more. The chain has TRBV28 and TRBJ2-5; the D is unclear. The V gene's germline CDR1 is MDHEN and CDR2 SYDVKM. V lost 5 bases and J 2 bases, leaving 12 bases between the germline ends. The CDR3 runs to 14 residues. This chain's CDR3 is CASSLHGPQETQYF. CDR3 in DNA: TGTGCCAGCAGTCTCCACGGCCCTCAAGAGACCCAGTACTTC.

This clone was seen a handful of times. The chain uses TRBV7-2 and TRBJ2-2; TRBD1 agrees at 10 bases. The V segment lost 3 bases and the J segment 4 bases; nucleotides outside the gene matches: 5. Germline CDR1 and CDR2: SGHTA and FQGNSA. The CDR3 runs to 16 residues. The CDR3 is CASSFRQGARTGELFF. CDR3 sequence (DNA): TGTGCCAGCAGCTTCCGACAGGGGGCCCGCACCGGGGAGCTGTTTTTT.

CDR3 in amino acids: CASSPRDGDYEQYF. The CDR3, as DNA: TGTGCCAGCAGCCCACGGGACGGAGACTACGAGCAGTACTTC. The gene calls are TRBV7-2 and TRBJ2-7; D assignment may be TRBD1 or TRBD2 (5 bases each). The V gene lost 5 bases and the J gene lost 3 bases, with 14 bases spanning the gap. The CDR3 is 14 amino acids. From germline, CDR1 is SGHTA and CDR2 FQGNSA.

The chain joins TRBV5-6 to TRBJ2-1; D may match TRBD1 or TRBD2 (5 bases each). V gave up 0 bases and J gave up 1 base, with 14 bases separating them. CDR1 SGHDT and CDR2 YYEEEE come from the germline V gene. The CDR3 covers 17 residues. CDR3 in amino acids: CASSLVGGLGSYNEQFF. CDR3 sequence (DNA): TGTGCCAGCAGCTTGGTTGGGGGATTGGGATCCTACAATGAGCAGTTCTTC.

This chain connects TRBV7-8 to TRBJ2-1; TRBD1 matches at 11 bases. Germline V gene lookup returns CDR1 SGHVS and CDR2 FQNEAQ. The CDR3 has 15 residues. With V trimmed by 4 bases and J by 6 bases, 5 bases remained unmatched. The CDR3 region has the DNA TGTGCCAGCAGCTGGTCCGGGACAGGGGGCAATGAGCAGTTCTTC. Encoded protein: CASSWSGTGGNEQFF.

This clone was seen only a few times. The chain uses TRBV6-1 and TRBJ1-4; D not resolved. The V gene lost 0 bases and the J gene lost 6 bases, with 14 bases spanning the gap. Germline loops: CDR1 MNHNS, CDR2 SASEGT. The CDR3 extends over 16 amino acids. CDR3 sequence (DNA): TGTGCCAGCAGTGAAGCGGGGTCATTGGGCGATGAAAAACTGTTTTTT. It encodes CASSEAGSLGDEKLFF.

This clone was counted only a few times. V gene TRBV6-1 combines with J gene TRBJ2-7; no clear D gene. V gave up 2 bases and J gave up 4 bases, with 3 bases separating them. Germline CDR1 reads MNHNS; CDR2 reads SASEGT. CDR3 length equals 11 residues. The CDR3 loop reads CASSERYEQYF. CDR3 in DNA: TGTGCCAGCAGTGAACGGTACGAGCAGTACTTC.

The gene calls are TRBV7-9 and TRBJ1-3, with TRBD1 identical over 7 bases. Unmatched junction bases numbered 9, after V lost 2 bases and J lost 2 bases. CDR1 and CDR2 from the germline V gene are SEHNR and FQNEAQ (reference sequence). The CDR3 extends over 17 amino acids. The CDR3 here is CASSLPGQADAGNTIYF. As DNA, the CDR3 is TGTGCCAGCAGCTTACCCGGACAGGCAGACGCTGGAAACACCATATATTTT.

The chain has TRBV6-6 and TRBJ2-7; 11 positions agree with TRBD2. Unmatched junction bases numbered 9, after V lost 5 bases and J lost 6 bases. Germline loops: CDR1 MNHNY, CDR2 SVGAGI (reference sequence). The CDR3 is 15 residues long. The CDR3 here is CASSTHSGRVGEQYF. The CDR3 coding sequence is TGTGCCAGCAGTACCCATAGCGGGAGGGTAGGCGAGCAGTACTTC.

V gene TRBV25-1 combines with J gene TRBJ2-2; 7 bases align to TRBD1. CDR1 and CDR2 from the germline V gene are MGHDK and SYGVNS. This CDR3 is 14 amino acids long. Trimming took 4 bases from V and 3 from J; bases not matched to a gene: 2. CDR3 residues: CASSADRDTGELFF. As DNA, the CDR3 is TGTGCCAGCAGTGCAGACAGGGACACCGGGGAGCTGTTTTTT.

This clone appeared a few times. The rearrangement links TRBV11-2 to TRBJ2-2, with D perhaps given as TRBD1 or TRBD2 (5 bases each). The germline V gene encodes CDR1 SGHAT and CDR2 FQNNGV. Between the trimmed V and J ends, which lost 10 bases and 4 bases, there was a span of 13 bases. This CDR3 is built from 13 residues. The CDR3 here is CATGPGGTGELFF. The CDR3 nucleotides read TGTGCCACTGGACCTGGGGGCACCGGGGAGCTGTTTTTT.

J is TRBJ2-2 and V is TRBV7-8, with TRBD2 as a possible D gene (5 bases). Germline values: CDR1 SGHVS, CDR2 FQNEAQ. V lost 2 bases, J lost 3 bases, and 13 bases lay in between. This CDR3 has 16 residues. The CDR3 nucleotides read TGTGCCAGCAGCTTATCTCACCCGGGGTACACCGGGGAGCTGTTTTTT. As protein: CASSLSHPGYTGELFF.

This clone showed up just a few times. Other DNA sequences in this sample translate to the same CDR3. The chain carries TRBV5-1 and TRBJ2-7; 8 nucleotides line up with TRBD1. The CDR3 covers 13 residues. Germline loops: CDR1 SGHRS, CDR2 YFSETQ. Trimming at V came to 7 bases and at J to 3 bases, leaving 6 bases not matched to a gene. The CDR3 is CASSRDRSYEQYF. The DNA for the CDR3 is TGCGCCAGCTCCCGGGACAGGAGCTACGAGCAGTACTTC.

The CDR3 nucleotides read TGTGCCAGCAGCGACAGGGTAGGAAATCAGCCCCAGCATTTT. This translates into CASSDRVGNQPQHF. The J gene is TRBJ1-5, the V gene TRBV28; 7 bases are a match to TRBD1. This CDR3 contains 14 residues. Germline loops: CDR1 MDHEN, CDR2 SYDVKM. J was trimmed by 4 bases and V by 6 bases; bases with no gene match: 6.

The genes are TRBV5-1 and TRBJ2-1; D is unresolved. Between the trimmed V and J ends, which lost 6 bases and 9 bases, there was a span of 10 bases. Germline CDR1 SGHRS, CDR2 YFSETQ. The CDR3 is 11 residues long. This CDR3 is CASIRGPEQFF. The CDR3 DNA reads TGCGCCAGCATCCGTGGCCCTGAGCAGTTCTTC.

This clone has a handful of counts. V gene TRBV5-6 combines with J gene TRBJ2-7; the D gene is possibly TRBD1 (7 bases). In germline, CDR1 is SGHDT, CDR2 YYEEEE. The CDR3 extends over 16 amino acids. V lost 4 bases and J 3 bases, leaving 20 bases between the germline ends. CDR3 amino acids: CASSKIRGVLYYEQYF. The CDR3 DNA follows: TGTGCCAGCAGCAAAATCAGGGGGGTCCTATACTACGAGCAGTACTTC.

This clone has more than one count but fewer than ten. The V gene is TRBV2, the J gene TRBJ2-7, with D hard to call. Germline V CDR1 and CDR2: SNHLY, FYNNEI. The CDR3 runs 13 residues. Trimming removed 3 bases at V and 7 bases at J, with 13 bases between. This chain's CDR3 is CASSERLYVEQYF. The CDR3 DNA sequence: TGTGCCAGCAGTGAGCGCCTCTATGTTGAGCAGTACTTC.